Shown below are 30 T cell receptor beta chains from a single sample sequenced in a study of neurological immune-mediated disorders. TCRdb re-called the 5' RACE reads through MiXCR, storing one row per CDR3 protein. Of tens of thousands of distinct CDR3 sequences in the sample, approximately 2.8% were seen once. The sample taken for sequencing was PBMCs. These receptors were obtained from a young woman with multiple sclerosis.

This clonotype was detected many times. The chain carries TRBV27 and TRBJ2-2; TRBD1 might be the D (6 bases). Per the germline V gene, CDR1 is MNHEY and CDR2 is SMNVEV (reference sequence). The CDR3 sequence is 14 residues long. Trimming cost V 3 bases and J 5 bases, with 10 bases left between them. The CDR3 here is CASSFLRGTGELFF. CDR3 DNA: TGTGCCAGCAGTTTCTTGAGGGGGACCGGGGAGCTGTTTTTT.

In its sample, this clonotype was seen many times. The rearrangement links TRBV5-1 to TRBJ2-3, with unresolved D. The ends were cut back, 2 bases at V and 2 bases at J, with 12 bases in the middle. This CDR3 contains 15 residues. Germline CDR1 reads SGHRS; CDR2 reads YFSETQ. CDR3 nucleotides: TGCGCCAGCAGCTTATTAACCAGTTACACAGATACGCAGTATTTT. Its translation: CASSLLTSYTDTQYF.

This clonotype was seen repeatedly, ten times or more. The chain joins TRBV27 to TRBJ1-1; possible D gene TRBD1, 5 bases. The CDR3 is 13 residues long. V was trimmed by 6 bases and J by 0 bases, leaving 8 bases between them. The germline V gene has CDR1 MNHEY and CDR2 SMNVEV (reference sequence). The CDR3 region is CASRGGLNTEAFF. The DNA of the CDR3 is TGTGCCAGCAGGGGGGGTTTGAACACTGAAGCTTTCTTT.

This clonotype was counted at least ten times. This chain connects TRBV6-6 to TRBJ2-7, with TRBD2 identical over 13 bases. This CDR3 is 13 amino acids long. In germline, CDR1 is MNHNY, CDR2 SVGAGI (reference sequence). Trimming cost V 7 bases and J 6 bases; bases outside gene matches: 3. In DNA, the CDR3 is TGTGCCAGCACAGGGACTAGCGGGACCGAGCAGTACTTC. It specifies CASTGTSGTEQYF.

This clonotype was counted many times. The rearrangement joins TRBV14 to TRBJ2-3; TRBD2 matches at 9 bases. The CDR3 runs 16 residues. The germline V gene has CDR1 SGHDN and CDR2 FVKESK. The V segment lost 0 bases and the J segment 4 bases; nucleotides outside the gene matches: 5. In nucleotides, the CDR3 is TGTGCCAGCAGCCAAGATTTTAGCGGGAGTTCAGATACGCAGTATTTT. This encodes CASSQDFSGSSDTQYF.

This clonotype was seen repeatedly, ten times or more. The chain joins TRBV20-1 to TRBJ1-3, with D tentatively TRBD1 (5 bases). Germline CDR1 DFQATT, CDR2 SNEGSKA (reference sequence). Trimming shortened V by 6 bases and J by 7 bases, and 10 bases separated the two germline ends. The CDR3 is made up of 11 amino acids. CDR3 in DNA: TGCAGTGCCATGAGGGGTAACACCATATATTTT. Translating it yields CSAMRGNTIYF.

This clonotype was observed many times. The CDR3 DNA is TGTGCCAGCAGGCGGGGGACAGGCGTTCAGCCCCAGCATTTT. Protein product: CASRRGTGVQPQHF. V is TRBV28 and J is TRBJ1-5, with 8 nucleotides matching TRBD1. CDR1 and CDR2 from the germline V gene are MDHEN and SYDVKM. Germline trimming cut 6 bases from V and 6 bases from J; bases unmatched to any gene: 7. This CDR3 is 14 amino acids long.

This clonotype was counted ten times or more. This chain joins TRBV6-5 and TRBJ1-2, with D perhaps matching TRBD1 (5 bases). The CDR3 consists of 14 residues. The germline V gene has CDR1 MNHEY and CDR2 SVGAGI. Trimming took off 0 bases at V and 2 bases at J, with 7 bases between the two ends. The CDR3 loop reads CASSYSQGNYGYTF. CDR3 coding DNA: TGTGCCAGCAGTTACTCTCAGGGCAACTATGGCTACACCTTC.

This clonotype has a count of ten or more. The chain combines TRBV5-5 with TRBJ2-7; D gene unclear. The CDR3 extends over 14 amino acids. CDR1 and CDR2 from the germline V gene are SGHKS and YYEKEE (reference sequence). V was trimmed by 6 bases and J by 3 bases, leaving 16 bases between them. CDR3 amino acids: CASTLLSDGYEQYF. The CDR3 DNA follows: TGTGCCAGCACCCTACTCAGCGACGGCTACGAGCAGTACTTC.

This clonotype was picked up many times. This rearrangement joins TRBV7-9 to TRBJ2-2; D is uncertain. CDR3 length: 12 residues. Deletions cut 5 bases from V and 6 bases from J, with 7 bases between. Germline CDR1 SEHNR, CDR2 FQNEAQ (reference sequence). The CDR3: CASSPPAGELFF. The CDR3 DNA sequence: TGTGCCAGCAGCCCCCCGGCCGGGGAGCTGTTTTTT.

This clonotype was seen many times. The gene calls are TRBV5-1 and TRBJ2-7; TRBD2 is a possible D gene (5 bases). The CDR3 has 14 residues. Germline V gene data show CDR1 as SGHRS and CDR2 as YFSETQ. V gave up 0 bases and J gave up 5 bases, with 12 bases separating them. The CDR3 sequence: CASSLGFGSDEQYF. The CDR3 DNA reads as TGCGCCAGCAGCTTGGGTTTTGGTAGCGACGAGCAGTACTTC.

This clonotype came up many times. For the CDR3, the DNA is TGTGCCAGCAGTAGGAGGGGACAGGGGGAACAGTTCTTC. Amino acid sequence: CASSRRGQGEQFF. The J gene is TRBJ2-1, the V gene TRBV28; 11 bases align to TRBD1. V dropped 5 bases and J dropped 13; count of bases not matched to a gene: 7. The germline CDR1 and CDR2 sequences are MDHEN and SYDVKM. This CDR3 region has 13 residues. Full variable domain (missing parts from reference TRBV28 and TRBJ2-1): DVKVTQSSRYLVKRTGEKVFLECVQDMDHENMFWYRQDPGLGLRLIYFSYDVKMKEKGDIPEGYSVSREKKERFSLILESASTNQTSMYLCASSRRGQGEQFFGPGTRLTVL.

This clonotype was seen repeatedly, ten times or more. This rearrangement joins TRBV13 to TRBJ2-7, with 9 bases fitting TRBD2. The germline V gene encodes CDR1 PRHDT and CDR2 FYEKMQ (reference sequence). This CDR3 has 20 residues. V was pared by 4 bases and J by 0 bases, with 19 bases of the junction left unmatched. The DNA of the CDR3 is TGTGCCAGCAGCTCAGGTCCTACAGGGTTACAGCGGGAGGCCTCCTACGAGCAGTACTTC. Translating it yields CASSSGPTGLQREASYEQYF.

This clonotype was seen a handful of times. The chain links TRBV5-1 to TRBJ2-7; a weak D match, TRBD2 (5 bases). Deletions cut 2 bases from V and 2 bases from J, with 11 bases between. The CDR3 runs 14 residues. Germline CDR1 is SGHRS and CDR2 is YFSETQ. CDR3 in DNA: TGCGCCAGCAGCTTACTCGGAGGACCCTACGAGCAGTACTTC. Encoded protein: CASSLLGGPYEQYF.

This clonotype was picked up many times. The CDR3, as DNA: TGCGCCAGCAGCCAGGGGATTACTGAAGCTTTCTTT. It is translated as CASSQGITEAFF. The gene calls are TRBV5-1 and TRBJ1-1, with a weak D call TRBD1 (6 bases). Deletions cut 4 bases from V and 5 bases from J, with 9 bases between. The length of the CDR3 is 12 residues. CDR1 and CDR2 (germline): SGHRS, YFSETQ.

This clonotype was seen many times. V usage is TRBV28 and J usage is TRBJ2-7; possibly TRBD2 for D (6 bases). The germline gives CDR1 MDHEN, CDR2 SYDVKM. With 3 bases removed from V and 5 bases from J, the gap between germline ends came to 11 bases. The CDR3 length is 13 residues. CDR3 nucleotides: TGTGCCAGCAGTTTGGAGGGTCCACACGAGCAGTACTTC. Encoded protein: CASSLEGPHEQYF.

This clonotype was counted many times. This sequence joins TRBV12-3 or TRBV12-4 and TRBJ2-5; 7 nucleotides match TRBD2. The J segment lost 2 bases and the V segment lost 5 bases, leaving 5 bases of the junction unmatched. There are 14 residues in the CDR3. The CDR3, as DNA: TGTGCCAGCAGTCAATCTAGCGGACAAGAGACCCAGTACTTC. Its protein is CASSQSSGQETQYF.

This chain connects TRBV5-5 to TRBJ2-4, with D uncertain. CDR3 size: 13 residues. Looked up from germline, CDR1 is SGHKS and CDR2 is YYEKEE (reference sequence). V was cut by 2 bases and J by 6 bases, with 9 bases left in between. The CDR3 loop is CASSFGSRNIQYF. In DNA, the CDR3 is TGTGCCAGCAGCTTTGGCAGTAGAAACATTCAGTACTTC.

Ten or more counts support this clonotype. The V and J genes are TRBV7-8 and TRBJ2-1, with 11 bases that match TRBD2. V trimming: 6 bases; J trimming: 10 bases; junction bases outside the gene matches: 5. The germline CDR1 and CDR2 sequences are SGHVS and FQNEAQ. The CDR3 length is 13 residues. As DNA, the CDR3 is TGTGCCAGCAGTCGTAGCGGGAGGGAGGAGCAGTTCTTC. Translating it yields CASSRSGREEQFF.

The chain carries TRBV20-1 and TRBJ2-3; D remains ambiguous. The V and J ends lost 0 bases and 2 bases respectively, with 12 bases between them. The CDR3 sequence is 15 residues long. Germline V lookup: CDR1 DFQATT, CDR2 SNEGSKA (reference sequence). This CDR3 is CSARDPGPSTDTQYF. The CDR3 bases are TGCAGTGCTAGAGACCCAGGCCCATCCACAGATACGCAGTATTTT.

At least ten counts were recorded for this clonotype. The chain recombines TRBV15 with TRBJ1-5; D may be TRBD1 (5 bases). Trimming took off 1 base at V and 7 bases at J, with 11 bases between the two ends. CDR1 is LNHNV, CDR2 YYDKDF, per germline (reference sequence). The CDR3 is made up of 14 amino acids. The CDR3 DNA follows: TGTGCCACCAGCAGAGTGGTCTGGGGCCAGCCCCAGCATTTT. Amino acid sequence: CATSRVVWGQPQHF.

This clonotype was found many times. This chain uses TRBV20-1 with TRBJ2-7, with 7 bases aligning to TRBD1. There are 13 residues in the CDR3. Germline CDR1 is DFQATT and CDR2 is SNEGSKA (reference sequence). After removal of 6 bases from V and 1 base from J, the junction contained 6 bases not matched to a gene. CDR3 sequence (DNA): TGCAGTGCCGTAAGGACAGGTTCCTACGAGCAGTACTTC. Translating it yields CSAVRTGSYEQYF.

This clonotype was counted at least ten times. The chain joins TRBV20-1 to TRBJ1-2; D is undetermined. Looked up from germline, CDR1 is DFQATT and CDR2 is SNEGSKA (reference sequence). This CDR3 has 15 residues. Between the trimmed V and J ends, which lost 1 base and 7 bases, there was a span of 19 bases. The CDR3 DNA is TGCAGTGCTAGAGCGGCGGGAGCGAATACGAGTGGCTACACCTTC. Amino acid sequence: CSARAAGANTSGYTF.

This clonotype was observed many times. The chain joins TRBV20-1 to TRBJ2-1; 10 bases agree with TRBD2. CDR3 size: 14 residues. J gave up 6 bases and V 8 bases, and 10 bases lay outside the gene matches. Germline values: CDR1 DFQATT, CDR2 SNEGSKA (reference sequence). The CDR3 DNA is TGCAGTCCGTCTCTAGCGGGAGTAGGCAATGAGCAGTTCTTC. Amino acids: CSPSLAGVGNEQFF.

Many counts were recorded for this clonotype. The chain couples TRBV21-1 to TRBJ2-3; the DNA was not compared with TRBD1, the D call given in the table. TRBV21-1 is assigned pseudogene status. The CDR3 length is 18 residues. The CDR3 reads CASSKGEDRDMDTDTQYF. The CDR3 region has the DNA TGTGCCAGCAGCAAAGGGGAGGACAGGGACATGGACACAGATACGCAGTATTTT.

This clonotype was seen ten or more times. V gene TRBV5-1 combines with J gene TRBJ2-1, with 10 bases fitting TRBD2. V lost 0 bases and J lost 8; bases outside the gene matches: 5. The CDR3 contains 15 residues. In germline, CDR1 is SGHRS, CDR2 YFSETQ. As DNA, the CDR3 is TGCGCCAGCAGCTTGGCGGTAGCGGGAGGATATGAGCAGTTCTTC. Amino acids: CASSLAVAGGYEQFF.

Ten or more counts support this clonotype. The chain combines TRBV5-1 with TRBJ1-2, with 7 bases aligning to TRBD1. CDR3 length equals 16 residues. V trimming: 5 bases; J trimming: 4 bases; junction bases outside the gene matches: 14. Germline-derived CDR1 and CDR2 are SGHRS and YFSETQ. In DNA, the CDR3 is TGCGCCAGCAGTCGTGACCCCGGGACAGAGAGCTATGGCTACACCTTC. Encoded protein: CASSRDPGTESYGYTF.

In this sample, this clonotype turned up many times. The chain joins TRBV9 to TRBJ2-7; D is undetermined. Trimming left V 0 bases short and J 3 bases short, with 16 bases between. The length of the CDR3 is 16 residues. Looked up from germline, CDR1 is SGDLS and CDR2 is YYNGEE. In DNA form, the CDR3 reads TGTGCCAGCAGCGTAGTCGGACCTTTACCCCTCTACGAGCAGTACTTC. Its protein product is CASSVVGPLPLYEQYF.

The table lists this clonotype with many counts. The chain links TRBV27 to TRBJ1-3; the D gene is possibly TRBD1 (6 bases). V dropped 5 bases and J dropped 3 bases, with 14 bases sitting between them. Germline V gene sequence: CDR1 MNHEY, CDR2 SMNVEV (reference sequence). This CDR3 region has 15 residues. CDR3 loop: CASSPLTGGGNTIYF. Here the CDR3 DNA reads TGTGCCAGCAGTCCCCTGACAGGTGGTGGAAACACCATATATTTT.

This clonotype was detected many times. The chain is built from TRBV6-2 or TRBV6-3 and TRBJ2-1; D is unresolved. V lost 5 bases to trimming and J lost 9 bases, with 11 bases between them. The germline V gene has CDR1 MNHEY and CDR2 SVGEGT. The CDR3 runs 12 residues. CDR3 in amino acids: CASSHLTSEQFF. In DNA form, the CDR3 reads TGTGCCAGCAGTCACCTGACCAGTGAGCAGTTCTTC.